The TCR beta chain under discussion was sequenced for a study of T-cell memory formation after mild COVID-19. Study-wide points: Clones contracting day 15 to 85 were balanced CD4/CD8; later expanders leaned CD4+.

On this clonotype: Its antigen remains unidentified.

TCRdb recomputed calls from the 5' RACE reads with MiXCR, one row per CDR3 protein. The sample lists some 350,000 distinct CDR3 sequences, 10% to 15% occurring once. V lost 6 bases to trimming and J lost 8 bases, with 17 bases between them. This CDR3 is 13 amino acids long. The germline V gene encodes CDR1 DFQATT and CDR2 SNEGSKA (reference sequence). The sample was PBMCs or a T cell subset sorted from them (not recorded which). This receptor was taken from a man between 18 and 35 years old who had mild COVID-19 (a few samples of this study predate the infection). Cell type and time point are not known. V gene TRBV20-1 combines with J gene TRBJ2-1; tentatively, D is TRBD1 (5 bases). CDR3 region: CSAPGQGWDEQFF. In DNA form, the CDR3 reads TGCAGTGCCCCCGGGCAGGGCTGGGATGAGCAGTTCTTC.